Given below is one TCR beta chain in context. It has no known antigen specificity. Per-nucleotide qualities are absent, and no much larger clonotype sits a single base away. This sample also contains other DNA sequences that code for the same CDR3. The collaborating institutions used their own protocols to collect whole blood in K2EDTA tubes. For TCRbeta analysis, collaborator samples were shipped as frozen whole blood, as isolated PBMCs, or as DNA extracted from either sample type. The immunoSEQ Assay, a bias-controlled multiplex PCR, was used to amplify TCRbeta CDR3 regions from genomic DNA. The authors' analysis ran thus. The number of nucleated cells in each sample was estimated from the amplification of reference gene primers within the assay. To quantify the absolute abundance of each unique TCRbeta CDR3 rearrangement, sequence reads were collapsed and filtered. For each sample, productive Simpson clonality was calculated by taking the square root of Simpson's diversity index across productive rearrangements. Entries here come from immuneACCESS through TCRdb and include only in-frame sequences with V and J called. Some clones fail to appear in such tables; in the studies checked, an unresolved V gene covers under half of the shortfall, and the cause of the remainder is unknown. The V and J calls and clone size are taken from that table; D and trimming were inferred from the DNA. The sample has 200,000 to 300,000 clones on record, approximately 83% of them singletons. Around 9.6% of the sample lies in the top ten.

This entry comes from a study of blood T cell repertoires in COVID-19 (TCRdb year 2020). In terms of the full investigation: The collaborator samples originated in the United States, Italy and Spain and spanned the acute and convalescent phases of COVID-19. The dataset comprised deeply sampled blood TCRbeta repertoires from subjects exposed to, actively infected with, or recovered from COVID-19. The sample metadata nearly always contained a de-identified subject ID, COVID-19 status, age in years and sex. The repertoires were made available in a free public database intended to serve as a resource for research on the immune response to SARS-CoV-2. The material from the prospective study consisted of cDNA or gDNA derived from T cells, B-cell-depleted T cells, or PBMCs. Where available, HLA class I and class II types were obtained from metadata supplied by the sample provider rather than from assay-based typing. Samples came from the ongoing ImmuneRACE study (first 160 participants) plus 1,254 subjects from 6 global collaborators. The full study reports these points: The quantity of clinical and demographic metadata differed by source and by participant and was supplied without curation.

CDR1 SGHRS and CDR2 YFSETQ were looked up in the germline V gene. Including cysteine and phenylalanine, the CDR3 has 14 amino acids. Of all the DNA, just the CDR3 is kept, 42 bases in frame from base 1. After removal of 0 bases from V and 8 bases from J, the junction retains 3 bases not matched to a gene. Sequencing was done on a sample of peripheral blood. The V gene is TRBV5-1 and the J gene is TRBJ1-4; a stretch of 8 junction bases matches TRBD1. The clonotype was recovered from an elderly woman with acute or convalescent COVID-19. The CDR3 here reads CASSLEDRDEKLFF. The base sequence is TGCGCCAGCAGCTTGGAGGACAGGGACGAAAAACTGTTTTTT.